This T cell receptor (beta chain) was identified during a study of monozygotic twins with inflammatory bowel disease. General study results and limits: The inverse Simpson measure of TCRbeta diversity was lower in IBD patients than in healthy co-twins.

With respect to this clonotype: Its antigen is currently unknown.

The CDR3 length is 13 residues. In germline, CDR1 is DFQATT, CDR2 SNEGSKA (reference sequence). Eight separate reactions per sample yielded the cDNA. TCRdb re-called the 5' RACE reads; one entry per CDR3 protein, DNA not given. In all, the sample yields some 200,000 distinct CDR3 sequences. The source is a human donor with ulcerative colitis or Crohn's disease, or a healthy co-twin of an affected twin (not recorded which). The V gene is TRBV20-1, the J gene TRBJ2-3; TCRdb returns TRBD2, unconfirmable since there is no DNA. Sample: blood. This chain's CDR3 is CSALAGSTDTQYF.